This entry features one T cell receptor beta chain sequence. As yet, its antigen is unknown. TCRdb fed the reads into MiXCR, producing one record per CDR3 protein. The profile shows a few hundred thousand distinct CDR3 sequences, roughly 23% of them singletons. This record comes from a study of T cell repertoires in cytomegalovirus infection. Turning to the study itself: Based on public TCR beta signatures, there were indications of CMV infection and of a matching HLA type. Findings and caveats of the study: The ex vivo response was dominated by HLA-C-restricted CMV-specific TCR beta clonotypes. CMV carriers with the relevant HLA were identified by cumulative public TCR beta family frequency.

The CDR3 has 16 residues. Trimming left V 5 bases short and J 1 base short, with 15 bases between. From germline, CDR1 is SEHNR and CDR2 FQNEAQ (reference sequence). This receptor was obtained from a human donor in good health (CMV status not recorded). Some clones in this sample may be carry-over from other donors' samples. The sequencing input was CD8+ T cells from PBMCs. This sequence joins TRBV7-9 and TRBJ2-4; D uncertain. The CDR3 reads CASSAFLGRAKNIQYF. As DNA, the CDR3 is TGTGCCAGCAGCGCCTTTCTGGGCAGGGCCAAAAACATTCAGTACTTC.